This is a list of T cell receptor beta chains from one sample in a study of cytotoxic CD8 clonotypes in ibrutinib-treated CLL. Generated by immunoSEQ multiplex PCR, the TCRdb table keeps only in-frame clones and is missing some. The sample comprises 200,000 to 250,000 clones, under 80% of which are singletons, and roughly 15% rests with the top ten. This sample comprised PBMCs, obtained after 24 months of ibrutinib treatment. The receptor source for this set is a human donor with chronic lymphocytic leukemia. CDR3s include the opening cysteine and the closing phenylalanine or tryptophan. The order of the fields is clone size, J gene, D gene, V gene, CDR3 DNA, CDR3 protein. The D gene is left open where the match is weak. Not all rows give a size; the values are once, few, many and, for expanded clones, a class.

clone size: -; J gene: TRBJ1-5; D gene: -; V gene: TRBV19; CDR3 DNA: TGTGCCAGTAGTATTCCCCAGGGAGCTGCCGTTAGCAATCAGCCCCAGCATTTT; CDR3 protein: CASSIPQGAAVSNQPQHF
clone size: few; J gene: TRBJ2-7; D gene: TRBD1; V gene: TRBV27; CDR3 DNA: TGTGCCAGCGGTTGGACAGGAAGTTACGAGCAGTACTTC; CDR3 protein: CASGWTGSYEQYF
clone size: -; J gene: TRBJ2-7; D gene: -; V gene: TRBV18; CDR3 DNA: TGTGCCAGCTCACTAGCCAGGGGAGGGAAGTCCTACGAGCAGTACTTC; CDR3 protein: CASSLARGGKSYEQYF
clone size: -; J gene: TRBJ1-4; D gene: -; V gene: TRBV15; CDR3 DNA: TGTGCCACCGGAGGGGGGGTTGTTAATGAAAAACTGTTTTTT; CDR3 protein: CATGGGVVNEKLFF
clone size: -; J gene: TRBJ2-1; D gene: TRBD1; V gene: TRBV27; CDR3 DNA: TGTGCCAGCAGTCTCCGGGGACAGGGTAGCAATGAGCAGTTCTTC; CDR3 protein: CASSLRGQGSNEQFF
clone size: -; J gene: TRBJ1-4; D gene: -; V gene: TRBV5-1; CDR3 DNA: TGCGCCAGCAGCTTGGTTCGGTCCCAAGGGAATGAAAAACTGTTTTTT; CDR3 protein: CASSLVRSQGNEKLFF
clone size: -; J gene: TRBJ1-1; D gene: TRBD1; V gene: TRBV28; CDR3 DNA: TGTGCCAGCAGGCTGGGACAGGGGGGCACTGAAGCTTTCTTT; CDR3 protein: CASRLGQGGTEAFF
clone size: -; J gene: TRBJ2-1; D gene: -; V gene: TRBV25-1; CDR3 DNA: TGTGCCAGCAGTGAACCCGGGGGGCATAGCTCCTACAATGAGCAGTTCTTC; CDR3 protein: CASSEPGGHSSYNEQFF
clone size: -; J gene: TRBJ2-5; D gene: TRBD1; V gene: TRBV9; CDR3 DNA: TGTGCCAGCAGCGGACCTCAGGGGGAAGAGACCCAGTACTTC; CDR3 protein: CASSGPQGEETQYF
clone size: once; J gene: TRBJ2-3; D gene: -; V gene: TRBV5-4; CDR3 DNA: TGTGCCAGCAGCTTGGACGGGGCTGGGGATACGCAGTATTTT; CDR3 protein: CASSLDGAGDTQYF
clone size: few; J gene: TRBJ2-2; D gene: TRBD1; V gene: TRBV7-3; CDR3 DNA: TGTGCCAGCAGCCCATCAGGACAGGGGGCGAACACCGGGGAGCTGTTTTTT; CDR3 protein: CASSPSGQGANTGELFF
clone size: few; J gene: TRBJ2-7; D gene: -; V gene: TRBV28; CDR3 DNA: TGTGCCAGCAGTTTATCCCAGGTTCCCGAGCAGTACTTC; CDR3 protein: CASSLSQVPEQYF
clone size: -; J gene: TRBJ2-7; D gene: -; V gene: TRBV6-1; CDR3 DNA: TGTGCCAGCAGTGCGAACAGCCAACCATCCTACGAGCAGTACTTC; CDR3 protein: CASSANSQPSYEQYF
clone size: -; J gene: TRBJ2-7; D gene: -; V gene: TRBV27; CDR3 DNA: TGTGCCAGCAGCACCGGGCCTTACTCCTACGAGCAGTACTTC; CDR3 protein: CASSTGPYSYEQYF
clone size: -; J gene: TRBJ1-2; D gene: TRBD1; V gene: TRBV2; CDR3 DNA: TGTGCCAGCAGTGGGGGGGACAGGGGCGAAGACTCTAACTATGGCTACACCTTC; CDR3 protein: CASSGGDRGEDSNYGYTF
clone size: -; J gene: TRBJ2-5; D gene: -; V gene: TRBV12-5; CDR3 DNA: TGTGCTAGTGGTTTGTTTGGCCCTGGGGAGACCCAGTACTTC; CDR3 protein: CASGLFGPGETQYF
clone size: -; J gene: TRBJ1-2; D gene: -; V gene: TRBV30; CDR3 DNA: TGTGCCTGGAATTACTTGACAGTCACGGGGTATGGCTACACCTTC; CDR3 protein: CAWNYLTVTGYGYTF
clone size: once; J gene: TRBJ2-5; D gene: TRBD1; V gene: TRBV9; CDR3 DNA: TGTGCCAGCAGCGTGTCAACCCCACAACAGGGGGTTCCACAAGAGACCCAGTACTTC; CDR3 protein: CASSVSTPQQGVPQETQYF
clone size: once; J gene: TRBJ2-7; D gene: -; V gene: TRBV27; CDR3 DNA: TGTGCCAGCAGTTTATATCGGGAGCAGTACGAGCAGTACTTC; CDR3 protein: CASSLYREQYEQYF
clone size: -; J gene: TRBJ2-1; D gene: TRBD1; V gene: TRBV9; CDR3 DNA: TGTGCCAGCAGCGTAGCTGTTTGGGGACAGGGGGGTCAGAATGAGCAGTTCTTC; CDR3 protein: CASSVAVWGQGGQNEQFF
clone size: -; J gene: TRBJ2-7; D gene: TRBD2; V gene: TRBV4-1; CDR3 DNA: TGCGCCAGCAGCCAAGATCGGCTAGCGGGAGGGGCCGAGCAGTACTTC; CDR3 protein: CASSQDRLAGGAEQYF
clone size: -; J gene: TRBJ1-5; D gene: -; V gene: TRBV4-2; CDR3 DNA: TGTGCCAGCAGCCAAACGGACGGACAGCCCCAGCATTTT; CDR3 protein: CASSQTDGQPQHF
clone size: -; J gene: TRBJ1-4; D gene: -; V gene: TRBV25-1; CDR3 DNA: TGTGCCAGCAGTGAGGCAGGGGCGAATGAAAAACTGTTTTTT; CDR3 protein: CASSEAGANEKLFF
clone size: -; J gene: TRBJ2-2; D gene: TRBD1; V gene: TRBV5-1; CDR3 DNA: TGCGCCAGCAGCGTGGGTTTGACAGGGTCGACCACCGGGGAGCTGTTTTTT; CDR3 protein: CASSVGLTGSTTGELFF